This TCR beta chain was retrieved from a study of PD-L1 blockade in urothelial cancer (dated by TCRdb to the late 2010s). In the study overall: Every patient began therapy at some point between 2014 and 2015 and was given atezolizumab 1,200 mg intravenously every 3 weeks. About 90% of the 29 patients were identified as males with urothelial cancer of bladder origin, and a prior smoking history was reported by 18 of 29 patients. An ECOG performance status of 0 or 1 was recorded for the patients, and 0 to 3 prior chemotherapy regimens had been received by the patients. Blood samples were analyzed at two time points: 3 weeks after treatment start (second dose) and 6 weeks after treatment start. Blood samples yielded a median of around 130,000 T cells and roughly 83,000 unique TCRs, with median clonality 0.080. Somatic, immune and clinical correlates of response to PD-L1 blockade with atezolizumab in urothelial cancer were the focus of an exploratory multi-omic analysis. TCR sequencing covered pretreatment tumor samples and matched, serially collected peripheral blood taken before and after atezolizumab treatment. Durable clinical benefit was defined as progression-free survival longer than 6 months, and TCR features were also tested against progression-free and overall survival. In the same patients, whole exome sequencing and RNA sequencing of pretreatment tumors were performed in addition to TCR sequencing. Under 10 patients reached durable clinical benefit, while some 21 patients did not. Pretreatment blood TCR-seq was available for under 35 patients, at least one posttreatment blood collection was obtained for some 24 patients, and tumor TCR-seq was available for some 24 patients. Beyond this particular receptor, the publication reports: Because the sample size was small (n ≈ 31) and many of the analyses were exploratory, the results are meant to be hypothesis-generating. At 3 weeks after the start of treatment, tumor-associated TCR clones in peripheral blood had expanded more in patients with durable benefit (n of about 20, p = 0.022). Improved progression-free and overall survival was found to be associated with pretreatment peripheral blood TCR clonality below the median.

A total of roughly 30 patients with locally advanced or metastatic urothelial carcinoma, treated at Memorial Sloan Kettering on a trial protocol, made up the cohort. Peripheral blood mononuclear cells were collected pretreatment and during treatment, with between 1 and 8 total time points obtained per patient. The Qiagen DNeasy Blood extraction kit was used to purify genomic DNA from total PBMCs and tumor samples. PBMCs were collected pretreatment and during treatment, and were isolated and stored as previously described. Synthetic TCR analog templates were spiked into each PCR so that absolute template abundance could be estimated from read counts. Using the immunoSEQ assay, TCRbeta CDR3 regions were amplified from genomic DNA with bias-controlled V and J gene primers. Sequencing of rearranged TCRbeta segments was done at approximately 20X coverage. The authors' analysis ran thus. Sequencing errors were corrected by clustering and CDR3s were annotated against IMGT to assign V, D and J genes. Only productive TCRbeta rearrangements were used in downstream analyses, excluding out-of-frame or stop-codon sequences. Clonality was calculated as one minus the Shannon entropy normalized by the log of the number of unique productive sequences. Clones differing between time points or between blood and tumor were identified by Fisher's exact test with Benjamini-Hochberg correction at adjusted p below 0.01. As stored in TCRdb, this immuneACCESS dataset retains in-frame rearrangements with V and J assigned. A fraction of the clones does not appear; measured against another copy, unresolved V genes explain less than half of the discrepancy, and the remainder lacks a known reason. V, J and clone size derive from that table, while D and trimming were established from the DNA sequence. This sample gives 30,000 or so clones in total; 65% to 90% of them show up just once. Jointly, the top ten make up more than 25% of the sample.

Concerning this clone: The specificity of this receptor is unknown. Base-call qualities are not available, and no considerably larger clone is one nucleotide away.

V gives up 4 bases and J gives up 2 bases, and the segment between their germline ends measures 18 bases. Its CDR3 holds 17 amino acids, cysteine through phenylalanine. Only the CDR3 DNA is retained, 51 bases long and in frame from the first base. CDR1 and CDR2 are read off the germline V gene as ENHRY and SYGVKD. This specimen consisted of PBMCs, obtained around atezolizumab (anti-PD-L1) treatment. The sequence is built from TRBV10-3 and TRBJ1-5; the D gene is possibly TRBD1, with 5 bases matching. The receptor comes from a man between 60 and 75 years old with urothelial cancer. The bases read TGTGCCATCAGTGGCATGGACACGTTGTCGGGCAATCAGCCCCAGCATTTT. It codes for CAISGMDTLSGNQPQHF.